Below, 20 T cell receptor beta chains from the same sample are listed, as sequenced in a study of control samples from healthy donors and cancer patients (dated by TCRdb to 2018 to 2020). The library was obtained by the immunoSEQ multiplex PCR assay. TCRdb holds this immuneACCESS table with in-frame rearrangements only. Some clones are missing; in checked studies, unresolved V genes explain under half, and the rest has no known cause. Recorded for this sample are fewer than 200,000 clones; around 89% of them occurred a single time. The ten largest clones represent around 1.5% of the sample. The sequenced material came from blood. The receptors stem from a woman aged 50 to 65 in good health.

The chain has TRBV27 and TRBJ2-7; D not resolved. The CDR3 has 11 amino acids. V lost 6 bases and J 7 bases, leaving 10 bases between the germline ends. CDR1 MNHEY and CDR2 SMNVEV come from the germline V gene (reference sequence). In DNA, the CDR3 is TGTGCCAGCAGCGACCGCTTTGAGCAGTACTTC. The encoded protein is CASSDRFEQYF.

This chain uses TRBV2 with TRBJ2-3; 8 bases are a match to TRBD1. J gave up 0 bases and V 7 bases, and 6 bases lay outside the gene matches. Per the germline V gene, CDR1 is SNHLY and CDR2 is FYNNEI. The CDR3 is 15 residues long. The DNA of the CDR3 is TGTGCCAGCACCAGGGACAGGCAAAGCACAGATACGCAGTATTTT. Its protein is CASTRDRQSTDTQYF.

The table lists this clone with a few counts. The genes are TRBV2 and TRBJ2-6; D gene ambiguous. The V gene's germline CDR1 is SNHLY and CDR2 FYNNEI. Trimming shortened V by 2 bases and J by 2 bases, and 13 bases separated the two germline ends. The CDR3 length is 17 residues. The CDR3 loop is CASSEKGRQTGANVLTF. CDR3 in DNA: TGTGCCAGCAGTGAAAAGGGCCGCCAGACTGGGGCCAACGTCCTGACTTTC.

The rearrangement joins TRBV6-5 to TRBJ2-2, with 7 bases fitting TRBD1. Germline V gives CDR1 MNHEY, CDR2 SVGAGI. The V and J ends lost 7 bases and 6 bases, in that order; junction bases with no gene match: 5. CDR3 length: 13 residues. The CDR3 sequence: CASTNRGAGELFF. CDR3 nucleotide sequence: TGTGCCAGCACCAACAGGGGTGCCGGGGAGCTGTTTTTT.

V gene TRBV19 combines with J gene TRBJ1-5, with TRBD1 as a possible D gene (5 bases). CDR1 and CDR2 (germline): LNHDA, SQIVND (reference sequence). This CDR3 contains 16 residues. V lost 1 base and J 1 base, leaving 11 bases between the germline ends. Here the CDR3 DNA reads TGTGCCAGTAGTATAGGATCCCAGGGAAGCAATCAGCCCCAGCATTTT. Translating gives CASSIGSQGSNQPQHF.

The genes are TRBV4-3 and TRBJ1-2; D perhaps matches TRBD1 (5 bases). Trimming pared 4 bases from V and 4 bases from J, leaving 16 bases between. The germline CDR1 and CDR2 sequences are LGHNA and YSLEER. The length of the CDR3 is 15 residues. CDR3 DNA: TGCGCCAGCAGCCCCGGGGCAGGGAGTCCCTATGGCTACACCTTC. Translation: CASSPGAGSPYGYTF.

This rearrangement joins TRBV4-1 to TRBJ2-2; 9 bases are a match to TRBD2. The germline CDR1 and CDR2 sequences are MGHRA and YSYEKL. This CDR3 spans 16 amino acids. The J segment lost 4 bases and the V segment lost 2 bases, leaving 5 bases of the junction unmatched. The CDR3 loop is CASSQQAGGATGELFF. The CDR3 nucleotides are TGCGCCAGCAGCCAACAAGCGGGGGGCGCCACCGGGGAGCTGTTTTTT.

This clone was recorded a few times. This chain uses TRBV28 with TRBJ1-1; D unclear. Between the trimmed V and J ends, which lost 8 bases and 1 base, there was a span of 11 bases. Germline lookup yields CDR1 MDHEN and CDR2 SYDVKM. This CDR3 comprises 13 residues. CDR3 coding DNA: TGTGCCAGCTGTCCTTGGTCGAACACTGAAGCTTTCTTT. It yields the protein CASCPWSNTEAFF.

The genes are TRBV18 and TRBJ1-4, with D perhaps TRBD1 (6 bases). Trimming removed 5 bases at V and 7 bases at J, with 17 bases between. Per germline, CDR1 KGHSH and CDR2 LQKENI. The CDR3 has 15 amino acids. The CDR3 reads CASSSTGIYGEKLFF. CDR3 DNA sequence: TGTGCCAGCTCATCCACAGGGATATATGGTGAAAAACTGTTTTTT.

The CDR3 protein is CASSSGDRDGYTF. In nucleotides, the CDR3 is TGTGCCAGCAGTTCAGGGGACAGGGATGGCTACACCTTC. The gene calls are TRBV12-3 or TRBV12-4 and TRBJ1-2; TRBD1 aligns across 9 bases. CDR3 length equals 13 residues. V was clipped by 4 bases and J by 6 bases; unmatched bases: 3.

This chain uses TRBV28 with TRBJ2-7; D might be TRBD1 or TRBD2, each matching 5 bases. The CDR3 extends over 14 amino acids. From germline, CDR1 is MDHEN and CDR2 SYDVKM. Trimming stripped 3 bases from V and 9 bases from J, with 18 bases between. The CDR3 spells CASSFRGPGHPQYF. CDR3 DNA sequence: TGTGCCAGCAGTTTTAGGGGACCTGGGCATCCGCAGTACTTC.

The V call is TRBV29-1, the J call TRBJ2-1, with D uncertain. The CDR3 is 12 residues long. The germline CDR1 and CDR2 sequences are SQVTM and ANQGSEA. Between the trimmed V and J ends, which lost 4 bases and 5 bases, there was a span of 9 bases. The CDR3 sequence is CSVGEYHNEQFF. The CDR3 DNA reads TGCAGCGTTGGGGAATACCACAATGAGCAGTTCTTC.

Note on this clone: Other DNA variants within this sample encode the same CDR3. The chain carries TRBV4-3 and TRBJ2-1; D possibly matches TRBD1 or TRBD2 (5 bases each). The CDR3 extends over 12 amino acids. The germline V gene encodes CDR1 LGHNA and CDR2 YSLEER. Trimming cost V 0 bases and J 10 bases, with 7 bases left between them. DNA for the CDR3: TGCGCCAGCAGCCAAGATTGGGGGGAGCAGTTCTTC. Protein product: CASSQDWGEQFF.

CDR3: CASSLLETQYF. In DNA, the CDR3 is TGTGCCAGCAGCTTATTAGAGACCCAGTACTTC. The genes are TRBV7-2 and TRBJ2-5; D ambiguous. The V gene's germline CDR1 is SGHTA and CDR2 FQGNSA. The CDR3 consists of 11 residues. The V end was cut by 2 bases, the J end by 4 bases, with 2 bases between. Drawing the rest from reference TRBV7-2 and TRBJ2-5, the complete variable domain is GAGVSQSPSNKVTEKGKDVELRCDPISGHTALYWYRQSLGQGLEFLIYFQGNSAPDKSGLPSDRFSAERTGGSVSTLTIQRTQQEDSAVYLCASSLLETQYFGPGTRLLVL.

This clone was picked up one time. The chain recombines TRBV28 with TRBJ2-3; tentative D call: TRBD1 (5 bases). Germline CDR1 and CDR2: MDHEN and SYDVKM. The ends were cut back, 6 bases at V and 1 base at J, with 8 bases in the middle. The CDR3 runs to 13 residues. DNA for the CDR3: TGTGCCAGCAGATCACAGGGCACAGATACGCAGTATTTT. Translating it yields CASRSQGTDTQYF.

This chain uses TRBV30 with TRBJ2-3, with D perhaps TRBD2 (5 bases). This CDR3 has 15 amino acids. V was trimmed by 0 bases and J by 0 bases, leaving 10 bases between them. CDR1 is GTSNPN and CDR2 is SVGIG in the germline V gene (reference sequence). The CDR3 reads CAWSVRRVSTDTQYF. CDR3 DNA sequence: TGTGCCTGGAGTGTACGGCGGGTAAGCACAGATACGCAGTATTTT.

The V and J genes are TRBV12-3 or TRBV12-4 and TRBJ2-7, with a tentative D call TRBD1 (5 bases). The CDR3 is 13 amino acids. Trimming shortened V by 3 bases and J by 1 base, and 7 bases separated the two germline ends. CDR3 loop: CASSLGQSYEQYF. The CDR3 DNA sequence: TGTGCCAGCAGTTTGGGGCAGTCCTACGAGCAGTACTTC.

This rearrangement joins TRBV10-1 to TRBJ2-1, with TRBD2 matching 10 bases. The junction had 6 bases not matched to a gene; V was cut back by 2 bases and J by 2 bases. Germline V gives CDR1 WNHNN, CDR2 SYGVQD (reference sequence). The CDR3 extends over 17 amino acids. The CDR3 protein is CASSEGEREGAYNEQFF. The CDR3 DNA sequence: TGCGCCAGCAGTGAGGGGGAGCGGGAGGGGGCCTACAATGAGCAGTTCTTC.

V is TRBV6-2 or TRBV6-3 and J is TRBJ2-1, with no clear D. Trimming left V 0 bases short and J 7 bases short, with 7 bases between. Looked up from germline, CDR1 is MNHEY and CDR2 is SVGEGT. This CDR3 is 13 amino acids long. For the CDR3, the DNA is TGTGCCAGCAGTTACTCGGACGGTAATGAGCAGTTCTTC. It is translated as CASSYSDGNEQFF.

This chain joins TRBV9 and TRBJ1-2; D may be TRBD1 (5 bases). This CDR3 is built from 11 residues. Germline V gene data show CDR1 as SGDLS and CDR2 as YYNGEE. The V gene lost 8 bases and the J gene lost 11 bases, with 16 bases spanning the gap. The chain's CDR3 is CASNTLRQYTF. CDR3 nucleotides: TGTGCCAGTAATACCCTCCGACAGTACACCTTC.